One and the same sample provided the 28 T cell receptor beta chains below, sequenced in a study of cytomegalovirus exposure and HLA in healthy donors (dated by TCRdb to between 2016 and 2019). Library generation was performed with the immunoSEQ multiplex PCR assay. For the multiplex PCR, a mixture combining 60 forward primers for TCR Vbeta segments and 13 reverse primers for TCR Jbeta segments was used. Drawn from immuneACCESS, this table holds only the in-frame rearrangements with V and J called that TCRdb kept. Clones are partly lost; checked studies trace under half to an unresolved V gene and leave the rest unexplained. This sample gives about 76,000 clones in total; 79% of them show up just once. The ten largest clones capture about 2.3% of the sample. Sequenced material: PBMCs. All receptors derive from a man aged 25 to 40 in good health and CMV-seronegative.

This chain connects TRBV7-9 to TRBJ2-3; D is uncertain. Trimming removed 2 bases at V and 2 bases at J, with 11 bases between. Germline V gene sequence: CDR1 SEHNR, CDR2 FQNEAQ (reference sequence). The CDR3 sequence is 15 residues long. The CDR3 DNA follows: TGTGCCAGCAGCTTACGACTCACACCCACAGATACGCAGTATTTT. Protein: CASSLRLTPTDTQYF.

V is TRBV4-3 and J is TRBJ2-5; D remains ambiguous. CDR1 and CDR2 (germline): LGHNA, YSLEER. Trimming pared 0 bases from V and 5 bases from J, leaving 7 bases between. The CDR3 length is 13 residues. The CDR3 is CASSQDLEETQYF. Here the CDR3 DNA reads TGCGCCAGCAGCCAAGATCTAGAGGAGACCCAGTACTTC.

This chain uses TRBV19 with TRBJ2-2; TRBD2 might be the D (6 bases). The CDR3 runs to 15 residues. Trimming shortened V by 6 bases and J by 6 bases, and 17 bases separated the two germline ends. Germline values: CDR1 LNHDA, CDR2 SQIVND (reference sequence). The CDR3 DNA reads TGTGCCAGTAGCGTCCCGGGAGTTAGCTCCGGGGAGCTGTTTTTT. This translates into CASSVPGVSSGELFF.

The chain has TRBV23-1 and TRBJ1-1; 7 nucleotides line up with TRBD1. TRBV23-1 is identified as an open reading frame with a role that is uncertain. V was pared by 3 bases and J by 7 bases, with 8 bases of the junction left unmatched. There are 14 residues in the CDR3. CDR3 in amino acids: CASSHPDRDDEAFF. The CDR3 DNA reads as TGCGCCAGCAGTCATCCCGACAGGGATGATGAAGCTTTCTTT.

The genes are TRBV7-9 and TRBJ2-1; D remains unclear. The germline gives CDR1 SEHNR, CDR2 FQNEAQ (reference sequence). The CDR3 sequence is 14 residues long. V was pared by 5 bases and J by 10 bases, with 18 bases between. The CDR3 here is CASSGEPRLGEQFF. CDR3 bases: TGTGCCAGCAGCGGAGAGCCCCGGCTTGGAGAGCAGTTCTTC.

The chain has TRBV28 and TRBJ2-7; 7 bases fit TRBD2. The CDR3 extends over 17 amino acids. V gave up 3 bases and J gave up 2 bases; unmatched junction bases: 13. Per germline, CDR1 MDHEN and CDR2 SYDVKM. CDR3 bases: TGTGCCAGCAGTTTGGGAGGGCCTGTCCCGAAGACCTACGAGCAGTACTTC. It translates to CASSLGGPVPKTYEQYF.

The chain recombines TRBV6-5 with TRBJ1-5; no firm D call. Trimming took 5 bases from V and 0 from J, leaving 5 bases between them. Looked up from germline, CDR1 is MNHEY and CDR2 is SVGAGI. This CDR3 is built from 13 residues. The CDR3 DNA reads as TGTGCCAGCAGTCGCTATAGCAATCAGCCCCAGCATTTT. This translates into CASSRYSNQPQHF.

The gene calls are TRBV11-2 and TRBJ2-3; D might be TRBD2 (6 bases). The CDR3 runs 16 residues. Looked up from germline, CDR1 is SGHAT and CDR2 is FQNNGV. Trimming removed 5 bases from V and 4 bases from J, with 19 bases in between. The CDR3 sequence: CASSPGRGARADTQYF. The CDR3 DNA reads TGTGCCAGCAGCCCGGGGCGGGGTGCGAGGGCAGATACGCAGTATTTT. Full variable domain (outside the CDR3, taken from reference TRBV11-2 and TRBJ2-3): EAGVAQSPRYKIIEKRQSVAFWCNPISGHATLYWYQQILGQGPKLLIQFQNNGVVDDSQLPKDRFSAERLKGVDSTLKIQPAKLEDSAVYLCASSPGRGARADTQYFGPGTRLTVL.

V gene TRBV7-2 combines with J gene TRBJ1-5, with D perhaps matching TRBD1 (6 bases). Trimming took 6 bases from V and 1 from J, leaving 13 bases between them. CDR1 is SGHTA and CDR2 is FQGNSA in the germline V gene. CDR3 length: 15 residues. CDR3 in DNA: TGTGCCAGCAGGCTGGGAGGGGGAAGCAATCAGCCCCAGCATTTT. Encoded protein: CASRLGGGSNQPQHF.

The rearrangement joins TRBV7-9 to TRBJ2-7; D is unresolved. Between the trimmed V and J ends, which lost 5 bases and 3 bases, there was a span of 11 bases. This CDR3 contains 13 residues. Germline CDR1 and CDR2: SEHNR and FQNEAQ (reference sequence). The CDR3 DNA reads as TGTGCCAGCAGCCCTTCCCCGTACTACGAGCAGTACTTC. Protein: CASSPSPYYEQYF. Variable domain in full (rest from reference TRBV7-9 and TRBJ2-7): DTGVSQNPRHKITKRGQNVTFRCDPISEHNRLYWYRQTLGQGPEFLTYFQNEAQLEKSRLLSDRFSAERPKGSFSTLEIQRTEQGDSAMYLCASSPSPYYEQYFGPGTRLTVT.

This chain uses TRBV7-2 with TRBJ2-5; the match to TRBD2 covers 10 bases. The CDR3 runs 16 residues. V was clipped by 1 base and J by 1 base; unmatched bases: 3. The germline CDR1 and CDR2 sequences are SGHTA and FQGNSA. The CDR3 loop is CASSLGGLAVQETQYF. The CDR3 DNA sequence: TGTGCCAGCAGCTTAGGAGGACTAGCGGTCCAAGAGACCCAGTACTTC. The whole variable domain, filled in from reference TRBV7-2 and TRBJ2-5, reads GAGVSQSPSNKVTEKGKDVELRCDPISGHTALYWYRQSLGQGLEFLIYFQGNSAPDKSGLPSDRFSAERTGGSVSTLTIQRTQQEDSAVYLCASSLGGLAVQETQYFGPGTRLLVL.

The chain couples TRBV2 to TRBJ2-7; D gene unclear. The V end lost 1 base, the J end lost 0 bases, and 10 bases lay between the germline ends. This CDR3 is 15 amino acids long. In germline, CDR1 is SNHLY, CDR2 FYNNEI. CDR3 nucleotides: TGTGCCAGCAGTGAAGGAGTCCTTAGCTCCTACGAGCAGTACTTC. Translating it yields CASSEGVLSSYEQYF. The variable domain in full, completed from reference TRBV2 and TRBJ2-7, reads EPEVTQTPSHQVTQMGQEVILRCVPISNHLYFYWYRQILGQKVEFLVSFYNNEISEKSEIFDDQFSVERPDGSNFTLKIRSTKLEDSAMYFCASSEGVLSSYEQYFGPGTRLTVT.

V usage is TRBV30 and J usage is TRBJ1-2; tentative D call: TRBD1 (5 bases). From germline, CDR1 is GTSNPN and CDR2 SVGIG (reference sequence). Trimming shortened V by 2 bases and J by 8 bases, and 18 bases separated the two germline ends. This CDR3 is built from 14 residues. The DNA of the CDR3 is TGTGCCTGGAGTCTCCCATCCCCAGGGTGGGGCTACACCTTC. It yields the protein CAWSLPSPGWGYTF.

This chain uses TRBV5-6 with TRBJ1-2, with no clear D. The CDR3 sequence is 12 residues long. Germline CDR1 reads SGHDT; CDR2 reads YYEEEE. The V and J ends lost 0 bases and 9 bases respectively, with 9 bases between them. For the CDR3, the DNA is TGTGCCAGCAGCTTGGGACTATCTCGCTACACCTTC. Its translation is CASSLGLSRYTF. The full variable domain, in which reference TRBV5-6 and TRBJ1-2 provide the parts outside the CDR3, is DAGVTQSPTHLIKTRGQQVTLRCSPKSGHDTVSWYQQALGQGPQFIFQYYEEEERQRGNFPDRFSGHQFPNYSSELNVNALLLGDSALYLCASSLGLSRYTFGSGTRLTVV.

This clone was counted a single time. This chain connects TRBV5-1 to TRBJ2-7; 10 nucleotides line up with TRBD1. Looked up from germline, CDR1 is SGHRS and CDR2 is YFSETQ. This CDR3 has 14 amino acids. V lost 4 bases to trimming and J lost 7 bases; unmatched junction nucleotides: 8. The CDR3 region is CASSAGQGLLEQYF. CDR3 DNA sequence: TGCGCCAGCAGCGCGGGACAGGGGCTCCTTGAGCAGTACTTC.

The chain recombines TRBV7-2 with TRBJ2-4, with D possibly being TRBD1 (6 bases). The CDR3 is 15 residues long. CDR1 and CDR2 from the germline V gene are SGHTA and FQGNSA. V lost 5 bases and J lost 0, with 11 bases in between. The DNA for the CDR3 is TGTGCCAGCAGCCTAGACAGGCTAGCCAAAAACATTCAGTACTTC. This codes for CASSLDRLAKNIQYF. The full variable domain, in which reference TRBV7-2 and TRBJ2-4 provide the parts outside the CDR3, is GAGVSQSPSNKVTEKGKDVELRCDPISGHTALYWYRQSLGQGLEFLIYFQGNSAPDKSGLPSDRFSAERTGGSVSTLTIQRTQQEDSAVYLCASSLDRLAKNIQYFGAGTRLSVL.

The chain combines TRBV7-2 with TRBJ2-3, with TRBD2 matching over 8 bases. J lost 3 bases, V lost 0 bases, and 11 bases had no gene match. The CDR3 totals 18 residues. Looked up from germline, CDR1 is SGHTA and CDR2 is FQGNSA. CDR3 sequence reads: CASSLARAGGGRTDTQYF. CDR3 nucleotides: TGTGCCAGCAGCTTAGCCCGGGCGGGGGGTGGGCGTACAGATACGCAGTATTTT.

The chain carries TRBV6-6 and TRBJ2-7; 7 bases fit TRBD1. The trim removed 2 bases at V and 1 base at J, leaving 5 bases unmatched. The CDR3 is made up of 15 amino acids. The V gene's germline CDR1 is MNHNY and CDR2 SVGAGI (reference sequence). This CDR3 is CASSYLRDRSYEQYF. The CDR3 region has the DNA TGTGCCAGCAGTTACCTCCGGGACAGATCCTACGAGCAGTACTTC.

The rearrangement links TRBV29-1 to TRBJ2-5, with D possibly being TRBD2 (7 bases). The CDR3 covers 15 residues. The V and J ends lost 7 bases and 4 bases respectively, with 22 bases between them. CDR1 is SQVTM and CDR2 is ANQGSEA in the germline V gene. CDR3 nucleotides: TGCAGCGGTCAGGGAGGGAGGGGGAGGGGAGAGACCCAGTACTTC. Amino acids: CSGQGGRGRGETQYF.

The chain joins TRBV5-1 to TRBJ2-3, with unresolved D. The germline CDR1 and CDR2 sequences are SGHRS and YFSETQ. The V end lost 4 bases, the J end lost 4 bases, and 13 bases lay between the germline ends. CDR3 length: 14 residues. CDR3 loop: CASSRFTAADTQYF. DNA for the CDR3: TGCGCCAGCAGCCGGTTTACAGCCGCAGATACGCAGTATTTT.

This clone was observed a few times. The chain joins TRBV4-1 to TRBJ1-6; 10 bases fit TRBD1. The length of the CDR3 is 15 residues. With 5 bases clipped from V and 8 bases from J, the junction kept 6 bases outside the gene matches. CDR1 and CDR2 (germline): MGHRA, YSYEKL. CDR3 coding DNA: TGCGCCAGCAGCGAAACCGGGACAGGGGATTCACCCCTCCACTTT. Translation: CASSETGTGDSPLHF.

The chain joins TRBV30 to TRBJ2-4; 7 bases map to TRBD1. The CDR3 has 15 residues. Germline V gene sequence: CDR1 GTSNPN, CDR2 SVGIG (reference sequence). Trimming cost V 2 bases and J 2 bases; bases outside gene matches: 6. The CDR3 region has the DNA TGTGCCTGGAGTTGGGACAGCAGCCCCAAAAACATTCAGTACTTC. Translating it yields CAWSWDSSPKNIQYF.

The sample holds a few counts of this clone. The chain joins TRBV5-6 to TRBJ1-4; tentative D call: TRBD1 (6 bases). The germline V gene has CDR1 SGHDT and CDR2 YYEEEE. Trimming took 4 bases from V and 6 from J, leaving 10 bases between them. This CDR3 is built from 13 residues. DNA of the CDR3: TGTGCCAGCAGCCGCAGGGGCCATGAAAAACTGTTTTTT. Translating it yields CASSRRGHEKLFF.

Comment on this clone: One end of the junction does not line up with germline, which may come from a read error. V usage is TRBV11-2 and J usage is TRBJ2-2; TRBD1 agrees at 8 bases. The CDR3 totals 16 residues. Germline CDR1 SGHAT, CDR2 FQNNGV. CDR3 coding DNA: TGTGCCAGCAGCCCCCAGGGGGCATCGAATACCGGGGAGCTGTTTTTT. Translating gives CASSPQGASNTGELFF.

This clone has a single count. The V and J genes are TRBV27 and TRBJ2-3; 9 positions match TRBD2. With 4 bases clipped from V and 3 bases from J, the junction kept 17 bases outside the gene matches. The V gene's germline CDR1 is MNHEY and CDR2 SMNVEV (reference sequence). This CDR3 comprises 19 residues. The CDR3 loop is CASSSNRVGREGRTDTQYF. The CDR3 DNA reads TGTGCCAGCAGTTCAAATCGGGTTGGGCGGGAGGGCCGAACAGATACGCAGTATTTT.

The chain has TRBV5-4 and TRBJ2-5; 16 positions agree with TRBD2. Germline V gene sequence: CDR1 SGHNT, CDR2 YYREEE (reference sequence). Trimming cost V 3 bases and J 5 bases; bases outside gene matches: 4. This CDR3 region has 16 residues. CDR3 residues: CASSSGTSGRAETQYF. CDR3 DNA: TGTGCCAGCAGCTCCGGGACTAGCGGGAGGGCGGAGACCCAGTACTTC.

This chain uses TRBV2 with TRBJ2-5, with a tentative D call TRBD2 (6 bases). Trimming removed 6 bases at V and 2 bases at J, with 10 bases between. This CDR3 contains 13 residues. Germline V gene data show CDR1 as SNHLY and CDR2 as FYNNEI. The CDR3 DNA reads TGTGCCAGCAGCGGGGGACCACAAGAGACCCAGTACTTC. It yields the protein CASSGGPQETQYF. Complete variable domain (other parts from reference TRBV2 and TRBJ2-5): EPEVTQTPSHQVTQMGQEVILRCVPISNHLYFYWYRQILGQKVEFLVSFYNNEISEKSEIFDDQFSVERPDGSNFTLKIRSTKLEDSAMYFCASSGGPQETQYFGPGTRLLVL.

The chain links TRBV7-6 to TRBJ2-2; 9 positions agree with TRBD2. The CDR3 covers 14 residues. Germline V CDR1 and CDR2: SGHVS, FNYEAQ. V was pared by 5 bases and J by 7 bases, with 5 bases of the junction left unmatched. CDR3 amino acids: CASSRSGGNGELFF. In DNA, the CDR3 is TGTGCCAGCAGCCGTAGCGGGGGAAACGGGGAGCTGTTTTTT.